The next 19 T cell receptor beta chains were all read from a single sample in a study of Ad26.COV2.S vaccination and SARS-CoV-2 variants. Treatment given: 15 to 20 received Ad26.COV2.S at low or high dose, single or two shots; about five received placebo; per-sample allocation not given. Each sample was drawn 63 days after the first injection (of vaccine or placebo). Measured with immunoSEQ multiplex PCR; TCRdb has only the in-frame clones, and not every one. The sample lists hundreds of thousands of clones, around 82% occurring once. This material consisted of peripheral blood, taken in a trial of Ad26.COV2.S vaccine versus placebo. These receptors all stem from a person between 18 and 60 years old who received the Ad26.COV2.S COVID-19 vaccine or a placebo.

V usage is TRBV10-1 and J usage is TRBJ2-7; no clear D gene. The germline V gene encodes CDR1 WNHNN and CDR2 SYGVQD (reference sequence). V was cut by 0 bases and J by 6 bases, with 9 bases left in between. This CDR3 has 13 residues. CDR3 sequence (DNA): TGCGCCAGCAGTGAGTCGCGGTTGGGCGAGCAGTACTTC. Encoded protein: CASSESRLGEQYF.

The chain is built from TRBV2 and TRBJ1-2; the match to TRBD1 covers 8 bases. Germline V gives CDR1 SNHLY, CDR2 FYNNEI. The V gene end was trimmed by 6 bases and the J gene end by 1 base; junction bases not matched to a gene: 1. This CDR3 comprises 13 residues. The CDR3 loop is CASRDRDNYGYTF. The DNA for the CDR3 is TGTGCCAGCAGGGACAGGGATAACTATGGCTACACCTTC.

The chain is built from TRBV7-2 and TRBJ1-1, with a tentative D call TRBD1 (5 bases). Trimming took off 4 bases at V and 2 bases at J, with 11 bases between the two ends. The CDR3 is 14 residues long. Germline CDR1 SGHTA, CDR2 FQGNSA. The CDR3 loop reads CASSSPGSNTEAFF. The DNA of the CDR3 is TGTGCCAGCAGCTCCCCAGGGAGTAACACTGAAGCTTTCTTT.

J is TRBJ2-1 and V is TRBV5-6; 7 bases fit TRBD2. This CDR3 has 14 amino acids. J was trimmed by 6 bases and V by 5 bases; bases with no gene match: 8. Germline assignment: CDR1 SGHDT and CDR2 YYEEEE. In nucleotides, the CDR3 is TGTGCCAGCAGTCGGGGGAGGGCCACCAATGAGCAGTTCTTC. Its protein is CASSRGRATNEQFF.

The chain combines TRBV18 with TRBJ2-1, with D tentatively TRBD1 or TRBD2 (6 bases each). Between the trimmed V and J ends, which lost 2 bases and 4 bases, there was a span of 21 bases. The CDR3 loop spans 18 amino acids. Germline-derived CDR1 and CDR2 are KGHSH and LQKENI. In DNA form, the CDR3 reads TGTGCCAGCTCACCATACCGATCTTCCGGGGGCCTTTACAATGAGCAGTTCTTC. Its protein product is CASSPYRSSGGLYNEQFF.

The genes are TRBV6-4 and TRBJ2-3; the match to TRBD2 covers 11 bases. The CDR3 sequence is 15 residues long. V lost 10 bases to trimming and J lost 2 bases; unmatched junction nucleotides: 8. The germline CDR1 and CDR2 sequences are MRHNA and SNTAGT. CDR3 in DNA: TGTGCCACGCGACTAGCGGGACCTCCCACAGATACGCAGTATTTT. This translates into CATRLAGPPTDTQYF.

V usage is TRBV2 and J usage is TRBJ1-1; D is undetermined. The CDR3 runs 13 residues. CDR1 and CDR2 from the germline V gene are SNHLY and FYNNEI. V was shortened by 6 bases and J by 5 bases, with 13 bases between the two germline ends. The DNA of the CDR3 is TGTGCCAGCAGGGAGAAAGAAGGGACTGAAGCTTTCTTT. Translation gives CASREKEGTEAFF.

As regards this clone: The sample contains more than one DNA sequence encoding this CDR3. This sequence joins TRBV7-9 and TRBJ1-2, with D possibly TRBD1 on 5 matching bases. Germline assignment: CDR1 SEHNR and CDR2 FQNEAQ (reference sequence). The V end was cut by 5 bases, the J end by 1 base, with 8 bases between. The CDR3 contains 13 residues. The CDR3 here is CASSLGVNYGYTF. The CDR3 region has the DNA TGTGCCAGCAGCCTAGGGGTTAACTATGGCTACACCTTC.

V usage is TRBV6-5 and J usage is TRBJ1-3; D is ambiguous. V shed 0 bases and J shed 2 bases, with 11 bases lying between them. The CDR3 is 16 amino acids. CDR1 MNHEY and CDR2 SVGAGI come from the germline V gene. In DNA, the CDR3 is TGTGCCAGCAGTTACTCCGAACCGGTAACTGGAAACACCATATATTTT. The encoded protein is CASSYSEPVTGNTIYF.

This chain links TRBV4-2 with TRBJ1-1; D gene uncertain. V was clipped by 3 bases and J by 2 bases, with 7 bases between them. Germline assignment: CDR1 LGHNA and CDR2 YNFKEQ. The CDR3 runs to 13 residues. CDR3 nucleotides: TGTGCCAGCAGCCACAGCATAAACACTGAAGCTTTCTTT. Amino acids: CASSHSINTEAFF.

The chain joins TRBV19 to TRBJ1-2; 7 nucleotides agree with TRBD1. The CDR3 consists of 14 residues. From germline, CDR1 is LNHDA and CDR2 SQIVND (reference sequence). J gave up 2 bases and V 5 bases, and 5 bases lay outside the gene matches. CDR3 sequence reads: CASSRNRGNYGYTF. The CDR3 DNA is TGTGCCAGTAGTCGGAACAGGGGAAACTATGGCTACACCTTC. The full variable domain, completed using reference TRBV19 and TRBJ1-2, is DGGITQSPKYLFRKEGQNVTLSCEQNLNHDAMYWYRQDPGQGLRLIYYSQIVNDFQKGDIAEGYSVSREKKESFPLTVTSAQKNPTAFYLCASSRNRGNYGYTFGSGTRLTVV.

On this clone: The same CDR3 is also encoded by other DNA sequences in this sample. V usage is TRBV6-5 and J usage is TRBJ2-2; D not resolved. The length of the CDR3 is 14 residues. Looked up from germline, CDR1 is MNHEY and CDR2 is SVGAGI. Trimming removed 0 bases from V and 2 bases from J, with 4 bases in between. CDR3 region: CASSYSGNTGELFF. The CDR3 nucleotides are TGTGCCAGCAGTTACTCCGGCAACACCGGGGAGCTGTTTTTT.

The CDR3 DNA is TGTGCCAGCAGCCCCCGGGGAGACGAGCAGTACTTC. This translates into CASSPRGDEQYF. The chain employs TRBV7-2 and TRBJ2-7; tentatively, D is TRBD2 (5 bases). CDR1 is SGHTA and CDR2 is FQGNSA in the germline V gene. V lost 5 bases and J lost 5, with 10 bases in between. CDR3 length: 12 amino acids.

The V gene is TRBV5-6, the J gene TRBJ1-5; no clear D. Germline CDR1 is SGHDT and CDR2 is YYEEEE. V was trimmed by 3 bases and J by 1 base, leaving 17 bases between them. CDR3 length equals 17 residues. In DNA form, the CDR3 reads TGTGCCAGCAGCTCCCAGAAAACAGTCGGGAGCAATCAGCCCCAGCATTTT. Translated: CASSSQKTVGSNQPQHF.

The chain uses TRBV20-1 and TRBJ2-2; no definite D call. Germline V gene lookup returns CDR1 DFQATT and CDR2 SNEGSKA (reference sequence). V lost 6 bases to trimming and J lost 4 bases, with 6 bases between them. The CDR3 consists of 11 residues. Written as DNA, the CDR3 is TGCAGTGCCGGTCCCACCGGGGAGCTGTTTTTT. The encoded protein is CSAGPTGELFF.

The gene calls are TRBV20-1 and TRBJ1-5; D remains unclear. In germline, CDR1 is DFQATT, CDR2 SNEGSKA (reference sequence). Trimming cost V 3 bases and J 6 bases, with 12 bases left between them. This CDR3 has 13 residues. This CDR3 reads CSASGRESQPQHF. The CDR3 DNA reads TGCAGTGCTAGTGGGAGGGAATCTCAGCCCCAGCATTTT.

V gene TRBV18 combines with J gene TRBJ1-5; 9 bases agree with TRBD1. The CDR3 has 15 residues. Germline assignment: CDR1 KGHSH and CDR2 LQKENI. J was trimmed by 2 bases and V by 5 bases; bases with no gene match: 4. CDR3 bases: TGTGCCAGCTCAGAGGACAGGGGAGGCAATCAGCCCCAGCATTTT. As protein: CASSEDRGGNQPQHF.

A few counts support this clone. The same CDR3 is also encoded by other DNA sequences in this sample. V is TRBV6-4 and J is TRBJ1-1; no reliable D call. The CDR3 sequence is 14 residues long. Germline V gene data show CDR1 as MRHNA and CDR2 as SNTAGT. The ends were cut back, 2 bases at V and 0 bases at J, with 7 bases in the middle. CDR3 nucleotides: TGTGCCAGCAGTGACACGGGTATGAACACTGAAGCTTTCTTT. The encoded protein is CASSDTGMNTEAFF.

This clone was picked up a small number of times. The rearrangement links TRBV13 to TRBJ1-3; 8 bases line up with TRBD1. The junction had 3 bases not matched to a gene; V was cut back by 5 bases and J by 6 bases. The CDR3 is 13 amino acids. Germline lookup yields CDR1 PRHDT and CDR2 FYEKMQ (reference sequence). The CDR3: CASSGRGLNTIYF. In DNA, the CDR3 is TGTGCCAGCAGCGGCAGGGGGCTAAACACCATATATTTT.